The next 22 T cell receptor beta chains were all read from a single sample in a study of Ad26.COV2.S vaccination and SARS-CoV-2 variants. Treatment given: some 20 received Ad26.COV2.S at low or high dose, single or two shots; about 5 received placebo; per-sample allocation not given. Specimens were obtained on day 63 following the first vaccine or placebo injection. TCRdb keeps only in-frame clones here, not all; method: immunoSEQ multiplex PCR. Of 350,000 to 450,000 clones listed, about nine tenths are singletons. Specimen: peripheral blood, collected in a trial of Ad26.COV2.S vaccine versus placebo. The source is a person between 18 and 59 years old who received the Ad26.COV2.S COVID-19 vaccine or a placebo.

The J gene is TRBJ2-3, the V gene TRBV5-4; the match to TRBD2 covers 9 bases. Per the germline V gene, CDR1 is SGHNT and CDR2 is YYREEE (reference sequence). The V segment lost 6 bases and the J segment 1 base; nucleotides outside the gene matches: 6. The CDR3 sequence is 15 residues long. The CDR3 region is CASMGGGAGTDTQYF. CDR3 coding DNA: TGTGCCAGCATGGGCGGGGGGGCTGGCACAGATACGCAGTATTTT.

The chain couples TRBV7-2 to TRBJ2-5, with D hard to call. The V end was cut by 2 bases, the J end by 5 bases, with 9 bases between. CDR1 is SGHTA and CDR2 is FQGNSA in the germline V gene. This CDR3 region has 13 residues. The CDR3 DNA follows: TGTGCCAGCAGCTTAAGAGTCAGGGAGACCCAGTACTTC. Translated: CASSLRVRETQYF. Drawing the rest from reference TRBV7-2 and TRBJ2-5, the complete variable domain is GAGVSQSPSNKVTEKGKDVELRCDPISGHTALYWYRQSLGQGLEFLIYFQGNSAPDKSGLPSDRFSAERTGGSVSTLTIQRTQQEDSAVYLCASSLRVRETQYFGPGTRLLVL.

This clone was picked up a small number of times. V gene TRBV4-1 combines with J gene TRBJ1-1, with D tentatively TRBD1 (6 bases). Trimming took 2 bases from V and 4 from J, leaving 17 bases between them. The germline CDR1 and CDR2 sequences are MGHRA and YSYEKL. The CDR3 runs 16 residues. The CDR3 region has the DNA TGCGCCAGCAGCCAACAACCTCGGACAGAGGGCACTGAAGCTTTCTTT. It translates to CASSQQPRTEGTEAFF.

The chain's CDR3 is CSANGNYGYTF. In DNA, the CDR3 is TGCAGTGCTAACGGGAACTATGGCTACACCTTC. The chain couples TRBV20-1 to TRBJ1-2; D is unresolved. This CDR3 is built from 11 residues. V lost 4 bases to trimming and J lost 2 bases, with 5 bases between them. CDR1 and CDR2 (germline): DFQATT, SNEGSKA (reference sequence).

V and J are TRBV3-1 (or the pseudogene TRBV3-2) and TRBJ2-5; D unresolved. From germline, CDR1 is LGHDT and CDR2 YNNKEL (reference sequence). V was trimmed by 3 bases and J by 6 bases, leaving 17 bases between them. The CDR3 covers 15 residues. Here the CDR3 reads CASSQGPIPLKTQYF. CDR3 in DNA: TGTGCCAGCAGCCAGGGCCCAATCCCGCTGAAGACCCAGTACTTC.

This sequence joins TRBV7-9 and TRBJ2-1; 11 bases fit TRBD2. Germline values: CDR1 SEHNR, CDR2 FQNEAQ (reference sequence). The CDR3 covers 14 residues. After removal of 5 bases from V and 5 bases from J, the junction contained 2 bases not matched to a gene. The CDR3 region has the DNA TGTGCCAGCAGCCGGGGACTAGCGGACAATGAGCAGTTCTTC. Residues: CASSRGLADNEQFF.

This chain connects TRBV2 to TRBJ2-3; 9 nucleotides agree with TRBD2. The germline V gene has CDR1 SNHLY and CDR2 FYNNEI. This CDR3 contains 15 residues. V was clipped by 7 bases and J by 6 bases; unmatched bases: 11. The DNA for the CDR3 is TGTGCCAGCAAGGGAGTAGCGGGGGCCCCGGATACGCAGTATTTT. Amino acid sequence: CASKGVAGAPDTQYF.

This clone was seen many times. Other DNA sequences in the sample encode the same CDR3. The genes are TRBV28 and TRBJ1-2; D might be TRBD1 (5 bases). The CDR3 spans 15 residues. Per the germline V gene, CDR1 is MDHEN and CDR2 is SYDVKM. Trimming stripped 7 bases from V and 2 bases from J, with 17 bases between. CDR3 protein: CASTIGAGLNYGYTF. The CDR3 DNA reads as TGTGCCAGCACCATCGGGGCAGGGCTGAACTATGGCTACACCTTC.

This clone was seen only once. This rearrangement joins TRBV18 to TRBJ1-2; maybe TRBD1 (6 bases). Germline values: CDR1 KGHSH, CDR2 LQKENI. The CDR3 is made up of 16 amino acids. Deletions cut 3 bases from V and 4 bases from J, with 18 bases between. In DNA, the CDR3 is TGTGCCAGCTCACCCGATTCGTACGGGGGGGCCTATGGCTACACCTTC. Translating it yields CASSPDSYGGAYGYTF. The whole variable domain, filled in from reference TRBV18 and TRBJ1-2, reads NAGVMQNPRHLVRRRGQEARLRCSPMKGHSHVYWYRQLPEEGLKFMVYLQKENIIDESGMPKERFSAEFPKEGPSILRIQQVVRGDSAAYFCASSPDSYGGAYGYTFGSGTRLTVV.

The chain employs TRBV5-1 and TRBJ2-7; D might be TRBD1 (5 bases). CDR1 is SGHRS, CDR2 YFSETQ, per germline. Trimming shortened V by 0 bases and J by 3 bases, and 10 bases separated the two germline ends. The length of the CDR3 is 14 residues. CDR3 DNA: TGCGCCAGCAGCTTGGAGGGCAGGGTCTACGAGCAGTACTTC. Amino acids: CASSLEGRVYEQYF. The complete variable domain, with remaining parts taken from reference TRBV5-1 and TRBJ2-7, reads KAGVTQTPRYLIKTRGQQVTLSCSPISGHRSVSWYQQTPGQGLQFLFEYFSETQRNKGNFPGRFSGRQFSNSRSEMNVSTLELGDSALYLCASSLEGRVYEQYFGPGTRLTVT.

The chain links TRBV9 to TRBJ2-3, with D possibly being TRBD1 (5 bases). This CDR3 has 15 residues. Trimming pared 4 bases from V and 3 bases from J, leaving 15 bases between. Germline V gene lookup returns CDR1 SGDLS and CDR2 YYNGEE. The CDR3 protein is CASSLDTLRTDTQYF. The CDR3 nucleotides are TGTGCCAGCAGCTTGGACACCCTCCGGACAGATACGCAGTATTTT. Complete variable domain (other parts from reference TRBV9 and TRBJ2-3): DSGVTQTPKHLITATGQRVTLRCSPRSGDLSVYWYQQSLDQGLQFLIQYYNGEERAKGNILERFSAQQFPDLHSELNLSSLELGDSALYFCASSLDTLRTDTQYFGPGTRLTVL.

This clone was counted between two and nine times. This CDR3 reads CSASQDSNQPQHF. CDR3 DNA: TGCAGTGCTAGTCAGGATAGCAATCAGCCCCAGCATTTT. The rearrangement links TRBV20-1 to TRBJ1-5; D uncertain. Germline lookup yields CDR1 DFQATT and CDR2 SNEGSKA (reference sequence). V was shortened by 3 bases and J by 0 bases, with 6 bases between the two germline ends. This CDR3 is 13 amino acids long.

The V gene is TRBV9, the J gene TRBJ1-1; D is ambiguous. The V gene lost 4 bases and the J gene lost 6 bases, with 10 bases spanning the gap. Germline V gives CDR1 SGDLS, CDR2 YYNGEE. There are 12 residues in the CDR3. CDR3 protein: CASSTPGAEAFF. In nucleotides, the CDR3 is TGTGCCAGCAGCACCCCCGGCGCTGAAGCTTTCTTT.

This rearrangement joins TRBV30 to TRBJ1-5; TRBD1 is a possible D gene (5 bases). Trimming left V 5 bases short and J 9 bases short, with 11 bases between. From germline, CDR1 is GTSNPN and CDR2 SVGIG (reference sequence). CDR3 length equals 11 residues. CDR3 nucleotides: TGTGCCTGGGGAGTTGGGGGGCCCCAGCATTTT. Its translation is CAWGVGGPQHF.

The chain employs TRBV9 and TRBJ2-7, with 7 bases aligning to TRBD1. V dropped 2 bases and J dropped 0; count of bases not matched to a gene: 8. The CDR3 extends over 16 amino acids. Germline loops: CDR1 SGDLS, CDR2 YYNGEE. In DNA, the CDR3 is TGTGCCAGCAGCGTGTTCGGACAGGCCAGCTCCTACGAGCAGTACTTC. This gives the protein CASSVFGQASSYEQYF.

This clone was detected a few times. The chain joins TRBV11-2 to TRBJ1-3; D gene ambiguous. V was cut by 4 bases and J by 0 bases, with 10 bases left in between. The germline CDR1 and CDR2 sequences are SGHAT and FQNNGV. This CDR3 has 15 amino acids. The CDR3 bases are TGTGCCAGCAGCTCCGACACAGACTCTGGAAACACCATATATTTT. It yields the protein CASSSDTDSGNTIYF. The whole variable domain, filled in from reference TRBV11-2 and TRBJ1-3, reads EAGVAQSPRYKIIEKRQSVAFWCNPISGHATLYWYQQILGQGPKLLIQFQNNGVVDDSQLPKDRFSAERLKGVDSTLKIQPAKLEDSAVYLCASSSDTDSGNTIYFGEGSWLTVV.

The chain is built from TRBV7-9 and TRBJ1-6, with 7 bases fitting TRBD1. Germline-derived CDR1 and CDR2 are SEHNR and FQNEAQ (reference sequence). The CDR3 spans 16 residues. V lost 6 bases to trimming and J lost 7 bases; unmatched junction nucleotides: 12. CDR3: CASRPPDRVENSPLHF. The DNA for the CDR3 is TGTGCCAGCAGACCACCCGACAGGGTTGAAAATTCACCCCTCCACTTT.

This sequence joins TRBV4-3 and TRBJ1-1, with TRBD1 identical over 7 bases. V dropped 0 bases and J dropped 5; count of bases not matched to a gene: 9. The CDR3 extends over 16 amino acids. CDR1 LGHNA and CDR2 YSLEER come from the germline V gene. CDR3: CASSQDIGAGGTEAFF. The CDR3 DNA is TGCGCCAGCAGCCAAGATATCGGAGCAGGGGGAACTGAAGCTTTCTTT.

CDR3: CASSPPSGQRLEAFF. The DNA for the CDR3 is TGTGCCAGCTCACCGCCCTCGGGCCAGAGACTTGAAGCTTTCTTT. This rearrangement joins TRBV18 to TRBJ1-1; D unclear. V was cut by 3 bases and J by 7 bases, with 18 bases left in between. Germline V gives CDR1 KGHSH, CDR2 LQKENI. The CDR3 consists of 15 residues. The full variable domain, with the rest looked up from reference TRBV18 and TRBJ1-1, is NAGVMQNPRHLVRRRGQEARLRCSPMKGHSHVYWYRQLPEEGLKFMVYLQKENIIDESGMPKERFSAEFPKEGPSILRIQQVVRGDSAAYFCASSPPSGQRLEAFFGQGTRLTVV.

The CDR3 nucleotides read TGCGCCAGCAGCTGGCGACTAGCGGGGGAAGAGACCCAGTACTTC. Residues: CASSWRLAGEETQYF. This sequence joins TRBV4-3 and TRBJ2-5, with 12 bases lining up with TRBD2. Losses at the gene ends were 5 bases for V and 3 bases for J; bases not matched to a gene: 4. Per the germline V gene, CDR1 is LGHNA and CDR2 is YSLEER. CDR3 length: 15 residues.

The chain has TRBV6-5 and TRBJ2-7; the match to TRBD2 covers 7 bases. This CDR3 contains 15 residues. V trimming: 0 bases; J trimming: 2 bases; junction bases outside the gene matches: 4. Germline V gene lookup returns CDR1 MNHEY and CDR2 SVGAGI. The CDR3 DNA follows: TGTGCCAGCAGTTACTCGGGACTAATAACCTACGAGCAGTACTTC. It is translated as CASSYSGLITYEQYF.

V usage is TRBV7-2 and J usage is TRBJ1-5; TRBD1 is a possible D gene (5 bases). Germline CDR1 reads SGHTA; CDR2 reads FQGNSA. This CDR3 comprises 12 residues. V was clipped by 6 bases and J by 7 bases, with 10 bases between them. This CDR3 reads CASSSQGQPQHF. In DNA, the CDR3 is TGTGCCAGCAGTTCTCAGGGCCAGCCCCAGCATTTT.